This section outlines one T cell receptor beta chain sequence together with its context. The antigen it binds to is not known. No per-base quality is available; no much larger clone lies one base away. At the DNA level, this CDR3 is encoded by other sequences in the same sample as well. The record originates from a study of shared clonotypes between healthy human individuals (dated by TCRdb to 2019 to 2021). Some background on the complete study: A couple of women and a few men aged 18 to 49 years were included in the cohort. For each donor, CD4 naive and CD4 memory were each given three plates, CD8 naive was given two plates, and CD8 memory was given one plate. Between about 0.8 and 8.9 billion PBMCs per donor were obtained by leukapheresis. To increase sequencing depth and limit assay-specific biases, TCR repertoire library preparation and sequencing were carried out by different laboratories using diverse techniques. To estimate repertoire size and how much clonotype sharing occurs between individuals, the study deeply sequenced the blood TCR repertoires of 5 or 6 healthy adults. Overall study outcomes, separate from this receptor: Rarefaction of sorted-subset datasets indicated incomplete sequencing despite the large sequencing depth. Because the study included only a small number of donors, the genetic and exposure-history diversity represented was limited. Across a handful of donors, roughly 5% of naive CD4, approximately 3.6% of naive CD8, around 2.5% of memory CD4, and 0.3% to 0.45% of memory CD8 clonotypes were shared. Larger estimated clonotype richness was generally found for naive subsets than for memory subsets. Sampling was limited to blood, and TCR repertoires in tissue likely differ from TCR repertoires in blood. Pairwise subsampling led to the expectation that sequencing depth would affect the degree of clonotype sharing among donors. Clonotypes shared by all four sorted-subset donors showed higher generation probabilities than non-shared clonotypes.

V loses 5 bases at its end and J loses 7 bases; junction bases beyond the gene matches: 4. The germline V gene specifies MDHEN as CDR1 and SYDVKM as CDR2. The CDR3 starts with the cysteine, ends with the phenylalanine, and has 13 residues. Only the CDR3 part of the read is kept: 39 bases, read in frame from the first base. CD8 naive samples were CD45RO-negative cells positively selected for CCR7, giving a CD45RA+CCR7+ population that excluded TemRA cells. Healthy HIV-negative adults with no recently reported acute infections or vaccinations were included as donors. Only Caucasian adults living in Nashville, Tennessee, USA were represented among the donors. Blood was collected by leukapheresis, and PBMCs were isolated by Ficoll-Histopaque density gradient centrifugation and then cryopreserved in liquid nitrogen vapor phase. Purity and quantity of every magnetically sorted T cell population were checked by analytical flow cytometry. From each sorted fraction, genomic DNA was isolated and quantified by UV absorbance on a Nanodrop 2000c.

Using the deep immunoSEQ assay, multiplex PCR amplified TCR CDR3 regions from genomic DNA. Genomic DNA extracted from each cell subset was distributed evenly over all wells of several immunoSEQ 96-well plates, and each plate served as one replicate. For sorted subsets, approximately 190 ng of genomic DNA, equivalent to 25,000 to 35,000 T cell genomes, went into each replicate PCR. Purified libraries were quantified with a Qubit 3.0 fluorometer, sized on a Bioanalyzer 2100, and re-quantified with the KAPA Library Quantification kit. Every immunoSEQ 96-well plate was sequenced on a separate single-read 150-cycle Illumina NextSeq 550 flow cell. Per the source publication's procedure: Because the immunoSEQ output held only junctional sequences and lacked quality scores, the filtering could not match the filtering applied to full-length reads. Sequences were annotated with PyIR, a Python wrapper for IgBLAST v1.9, and V/J genes and CDR3 were assigned using IMGT germline references. Reads were removed for weak V/J assignments (E-value above 1e-6), missing CDR3, stop codons, out-of-frame junctions, or ambiguous translated residues. V3J clonotypes were defined by identical inferred V gene, J gene, and CDR3 amino acid sequence. Percentage overlap between repertoires was calculated by dividing the number of shared unique clonotypes by the size of the smaller repertoire. Repertoire richness was assessed with RTK rarefaction, the Chao1 estimator, and Recon v2.1 estimates of unobserved clonotypes. Generation probabilities for all TCRbeta clonotypes obtained by the gDNA method from a handful of donors were computed using OLGA. As stored in TCRdb, this immuneACCESS dataset retains in-frame rearrangements with V and J assigned. A fraction of the clones does not appear; measured against another copy, unresolved V genes explain less than half of the discrepancy, and the remainder lacks a known reason. From that table come the V and J calls and clone size; the DNA was used to work out D and trimming. Counted in this sample were around 2,000,000 clones; approximately 94% of them appeared once. Approximately 1.2% of the sample is in the top ten clones.

The V and J segments used are TRBV28 and TRBJ1-5; a stretch of 8 junction bases matches TRBD1. This TCR came from a man between 18 and 35 years old in good health. Source material: naive CD8+ T cells sorted from blood. Explained via the paper, the cell subset or site label denotes: CD45RA+CCR7+. The base sequence is TGTGCCAGCAGTCTGCCAGGGGGCCAGCCCCAGCATTTT. Its translation is CASSLPGGQPQHF. This CDR3, with the reference TRBV28 and TRBJ1-5 proteins standing in past its ends, gives the full variable domain DVKVTQSSRYLVKRTGEKVFLECVQDMDHENMFWYRQDPGLGLRLIYFSYDVKMKEKGDIPEGYSVSREKKERFSLILESASTNQTSMYLCASSLPGGQPQHFGDGTRLSIL.